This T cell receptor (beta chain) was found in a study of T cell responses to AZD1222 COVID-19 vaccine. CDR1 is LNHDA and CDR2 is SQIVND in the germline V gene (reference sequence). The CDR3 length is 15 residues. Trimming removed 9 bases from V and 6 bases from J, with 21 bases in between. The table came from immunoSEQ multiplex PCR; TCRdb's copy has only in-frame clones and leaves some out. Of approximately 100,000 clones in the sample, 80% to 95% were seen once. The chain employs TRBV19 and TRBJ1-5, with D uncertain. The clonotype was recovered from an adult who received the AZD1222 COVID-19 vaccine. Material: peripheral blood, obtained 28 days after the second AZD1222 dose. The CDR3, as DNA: TGTGCCAGCACGGTTGCGGAGTCGATAGGTCAGCCCCAGCATTTT. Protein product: CASTVAESIGQPQHF.